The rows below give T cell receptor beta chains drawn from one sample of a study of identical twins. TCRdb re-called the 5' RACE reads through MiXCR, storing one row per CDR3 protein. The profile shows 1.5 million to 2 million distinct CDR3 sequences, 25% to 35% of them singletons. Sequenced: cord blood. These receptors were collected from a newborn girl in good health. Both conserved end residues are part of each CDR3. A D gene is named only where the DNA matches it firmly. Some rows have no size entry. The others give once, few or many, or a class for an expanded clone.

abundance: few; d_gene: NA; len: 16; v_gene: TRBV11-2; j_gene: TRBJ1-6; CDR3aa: CASSPTHQTVYSPLHF; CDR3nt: TGTGCCAGCAGCCCGACCCACCAGACAGTCTATTCACCCCTCCACTTT
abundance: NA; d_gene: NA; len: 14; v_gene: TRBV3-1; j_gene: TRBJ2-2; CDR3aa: CASSHLLYTGELFF; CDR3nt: TGTGCCAGCAGCCATCTCCTTTACACCGGGGAGCTGTTTTTT
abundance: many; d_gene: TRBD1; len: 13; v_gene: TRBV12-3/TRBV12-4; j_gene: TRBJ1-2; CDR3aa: CASSRDSYYGYTF; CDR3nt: TGTGCCAGCAGCCGGGACAGTTACTATGGCTACACCTTC
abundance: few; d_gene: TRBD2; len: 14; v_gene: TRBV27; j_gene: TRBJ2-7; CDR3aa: CATRFQSGAYEQYF; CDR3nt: TGTGCCACCCGATTCCAAAGCGGGGCCTACGAGCAGTACTTC
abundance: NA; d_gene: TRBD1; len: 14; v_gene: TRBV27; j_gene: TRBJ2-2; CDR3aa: CASRSTGDTGELFF; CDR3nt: TGTGCCAGCAGAAGCACAGGGGACACCGGGGAGCTGTTTTTT
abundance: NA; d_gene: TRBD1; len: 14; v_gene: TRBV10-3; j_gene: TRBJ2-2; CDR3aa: CAITGQGNTGELFF; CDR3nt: TGTGCCATCACCGGACAGGGGAACACCGGGGAGCTGTTTTTT
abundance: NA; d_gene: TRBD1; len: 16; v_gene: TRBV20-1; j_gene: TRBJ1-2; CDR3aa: CSARPPGQGAGYGYTF; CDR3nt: TGCAGTGCTAGACCCCCGGGACAGGGGGCAGGCTATGGCTACACCTTC
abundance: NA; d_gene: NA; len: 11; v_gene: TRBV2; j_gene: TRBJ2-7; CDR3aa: CASCKGYEQYF; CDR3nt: TGTGCCAGTTGTAAAGGGTACGAGCAGTACTTC
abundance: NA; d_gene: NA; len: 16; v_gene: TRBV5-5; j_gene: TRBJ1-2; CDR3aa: CASSLGNSGPNYGYTF; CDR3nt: TGTGCCAGCAGCTTAGGTAATAGCGGGCCCAACTATGGCTACACCTTC
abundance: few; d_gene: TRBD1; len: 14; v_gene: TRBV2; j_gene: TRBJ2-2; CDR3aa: CASSRTGDTGELFF; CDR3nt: TGTGCCAGCAGCCGCACAGGGGACACCGGGGAGCTGTTTTTT
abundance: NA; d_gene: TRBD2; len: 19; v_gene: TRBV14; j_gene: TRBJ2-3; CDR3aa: CASSRGLAGPYLGTDTQYF; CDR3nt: TGTGCCAGCAGCCGTGGACTAGCGGGGCCCTACTTGGGCACAGATACGCAGTATTTT
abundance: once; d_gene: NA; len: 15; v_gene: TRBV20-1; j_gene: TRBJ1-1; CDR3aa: CSARERYGMTEEAFF; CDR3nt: TGCAGTGCTAGAGAGCGGTATGGGATGACCGAGGAAGCTTTCTTT
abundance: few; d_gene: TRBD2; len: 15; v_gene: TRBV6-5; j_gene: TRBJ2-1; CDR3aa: CASSYSTSGTVSQFF; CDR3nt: TGTGCCAGCAGTTACTCGACTAGCGGGACGGTTAGTCAGTTCTTC
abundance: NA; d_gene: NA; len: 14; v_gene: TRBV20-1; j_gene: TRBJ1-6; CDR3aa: CSARDDSYNSPLHF; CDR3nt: TGCAGTGCTAGAGATGACTCCTATAATTCACCCCTCCACTTT
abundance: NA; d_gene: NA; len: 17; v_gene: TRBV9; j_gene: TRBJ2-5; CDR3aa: CASSQYGGRTYQETQYF; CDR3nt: TGTGCCAGCAGCCAATATGGGGGGCGGACGTACCAAGAGACCCAGTACTTC
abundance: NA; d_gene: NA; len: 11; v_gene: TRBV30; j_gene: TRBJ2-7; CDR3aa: CAWGTGYEQYF; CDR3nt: TGTGCCTGGGGAACTGGCTACGAGCAGTACTTC
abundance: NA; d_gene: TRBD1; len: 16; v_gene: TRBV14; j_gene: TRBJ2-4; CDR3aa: CASSSRQGLGKNIQYF; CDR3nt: TGTGCCAGCAGCTCCAGACAGGGTCTAGGCAAAAACATTCAGTACTTC
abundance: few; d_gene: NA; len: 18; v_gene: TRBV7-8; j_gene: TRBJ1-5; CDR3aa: CASSLGSRPLYSNQPQHF; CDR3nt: TGTGCCAGCAGCTTAGGAAGCAGGCCTCTTTATAGCAATCAGCCCCAGCATTTT
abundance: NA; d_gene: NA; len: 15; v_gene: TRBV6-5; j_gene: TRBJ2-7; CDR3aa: CASSGLPSSYNEQYF; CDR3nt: TGTGCCAGCAGTGGACTACCGAGCTCCTACAATGAGCAGTACTTC
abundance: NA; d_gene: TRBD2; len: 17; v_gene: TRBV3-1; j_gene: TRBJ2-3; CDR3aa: CASSQVYIGTSVDTQYF; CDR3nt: TGTGCCAGCAGCCAAGTGTATATAGGGACTAGCGTGGATACGCAGTATTTT
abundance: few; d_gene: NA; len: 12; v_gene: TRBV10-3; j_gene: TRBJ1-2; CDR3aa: CAISERDPGYTF; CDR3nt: TGTGCCATCAGTGAAAGGGATCCTGGCTACACCTTC
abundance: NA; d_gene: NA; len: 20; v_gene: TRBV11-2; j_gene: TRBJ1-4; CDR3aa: CASSPHHSPKGGRLNEKLFF; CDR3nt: TGTGCCAGCAGCCCTCACCATTCCCCCAAAGGGGGGCGACTTAATGAAAAACTGTTTTTT
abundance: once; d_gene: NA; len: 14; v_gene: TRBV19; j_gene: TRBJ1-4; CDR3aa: CASSTMGPREKLFF; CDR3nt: TGTGCCAGTAGCACGATGGGCCCCCGTGAAAAACTGTTTTTT
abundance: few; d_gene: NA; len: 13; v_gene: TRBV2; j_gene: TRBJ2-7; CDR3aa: CASIHAEGYEQYF; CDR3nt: TGTGCCAGCATCCACGCGGAGGGATACGAGCAGTACTTC
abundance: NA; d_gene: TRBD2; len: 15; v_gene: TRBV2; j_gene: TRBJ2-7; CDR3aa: CASSEEAGGSYEQYF; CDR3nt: TGTGCCAGCAGTGAAGAAGCGGGGGGCTCCTACGAGCAGTACTTC
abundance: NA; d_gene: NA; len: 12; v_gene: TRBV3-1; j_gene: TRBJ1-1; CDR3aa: CASSQGAVEAFF; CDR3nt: TGTGCCAGCAGCCAAGGGGCAGTTGAAGCTTTCTTT
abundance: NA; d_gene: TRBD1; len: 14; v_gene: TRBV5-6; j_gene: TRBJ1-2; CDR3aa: CASSPQTGNYGYTF; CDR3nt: TGTGCCAGCAGTCCGCAGACAGGGAACTATGGCTACACCTTC
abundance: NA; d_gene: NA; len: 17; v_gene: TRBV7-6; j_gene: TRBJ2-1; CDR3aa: CASSLRIGGGSYNEQFF; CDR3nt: TGTGCCAGCAGCTTAAGGATCGGCGGGGGCAGTTACAATGAGCAGTTCTTC
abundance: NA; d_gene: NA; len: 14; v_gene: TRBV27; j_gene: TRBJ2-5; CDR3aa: CASRTSWGQETQYF; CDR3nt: TGTGCCAGCAGGACTAGTTGGGGGCAAGAGACCCAGTACTTC
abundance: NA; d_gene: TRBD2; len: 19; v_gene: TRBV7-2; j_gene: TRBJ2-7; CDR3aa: CASSLRVRPSGRGSYEQYF; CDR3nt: TGTGCCAGCAGCTTAAGGGTCAGGCCTAGCGGGAGGGGGTCCTACGAGCAGTACTTC
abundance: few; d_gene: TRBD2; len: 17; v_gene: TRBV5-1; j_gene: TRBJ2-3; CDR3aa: CASSTRTRSFSTDTQYF; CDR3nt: TGCGCCAGCAGCACCCGGACTAGATCGTTCAGCACAGATACGCAGTATTTT
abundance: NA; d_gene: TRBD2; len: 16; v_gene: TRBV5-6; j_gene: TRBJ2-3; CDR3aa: CASSFATSGGTDTQYF; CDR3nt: TGTGCCAGCAGCTTCGCGACTAGCGGGGGCACAGATACGCAGTATTTT
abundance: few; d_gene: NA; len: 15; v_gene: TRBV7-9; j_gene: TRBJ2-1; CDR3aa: CASSPRVISYNEQFF; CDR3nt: TGTGCCAGCAGCCCTCGCGTAATCTCCTACAATGAGCAGTTCTTC
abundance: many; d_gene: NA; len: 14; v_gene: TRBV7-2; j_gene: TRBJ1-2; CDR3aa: CASSLVGGNYGYTF; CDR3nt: TGTGCCAGCAGCTTAGTCGGTGGTAACTATGGCTACACCTTC
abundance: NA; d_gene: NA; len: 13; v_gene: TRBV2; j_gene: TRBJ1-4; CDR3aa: CASRAPVGEKLFF; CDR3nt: TGTGCCAGCAGGGCCCCAGTCGGTGAAAAACTGTTTTTT
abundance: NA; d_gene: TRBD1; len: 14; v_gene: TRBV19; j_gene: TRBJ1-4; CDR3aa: CASRNTGVDEKLFF; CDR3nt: TGTGCCAGTAGGAATACAGGGGTGGATGAAAAACTGTTTTTT
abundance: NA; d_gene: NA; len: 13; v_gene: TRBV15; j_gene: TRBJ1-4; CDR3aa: CATSPTTNEKLFF; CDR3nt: TGTGCCACCTCACCAACAACTAATGAAAAACTGTTTTTT
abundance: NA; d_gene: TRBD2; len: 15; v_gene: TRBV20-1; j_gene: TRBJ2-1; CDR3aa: CSAIRGGPTYNEQFF; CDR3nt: TGCAGTGCTATCCGCGGGGGGCCAACCTACAATGAGCAGTTCTTC
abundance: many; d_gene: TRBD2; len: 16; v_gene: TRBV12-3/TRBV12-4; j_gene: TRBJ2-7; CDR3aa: CASSLFGKPSGYEQYF; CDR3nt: TGTGCCAGCAGTTTATTCGGGAAGCCTAGCGGGTACGAGCAGTACTTC
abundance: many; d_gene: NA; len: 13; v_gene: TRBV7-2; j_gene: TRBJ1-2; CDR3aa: CASSFQLNYGYTF; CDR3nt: TGTGCCAGCAGCTTCCAGTTAAACTATGGCTACACCTTC
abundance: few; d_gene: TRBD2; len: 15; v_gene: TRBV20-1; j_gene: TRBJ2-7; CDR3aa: CSPTRGTSGRDEQYF; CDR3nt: TGCAGTCCCACCAGAGGGACTAGCGGGAGGGACGAGCAGTACTTC
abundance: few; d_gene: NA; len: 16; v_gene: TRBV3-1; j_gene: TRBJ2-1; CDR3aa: CASSRPSSKGYNEQFF; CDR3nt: TGTGCCAGCAGCCGTCCTAGCTCCAAGGGCTACAATGAGCAGTTCTTC
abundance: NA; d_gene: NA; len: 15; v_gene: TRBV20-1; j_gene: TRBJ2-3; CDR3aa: CSARGWGRGTDTQYF; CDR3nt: TGCAGTGCTAGAGGGTGGGGGCGGGGGACAGATACGCAGTATTTT
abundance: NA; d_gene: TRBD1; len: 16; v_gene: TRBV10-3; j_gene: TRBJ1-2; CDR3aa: CAISGPKGAPNYGYTF; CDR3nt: TGTGCCATCAGTGGCCCTAAGGGGGCCCCTAACTATGGCTACACCTTC
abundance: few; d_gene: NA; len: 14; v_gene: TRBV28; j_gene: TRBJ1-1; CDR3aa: CASTLGVGGTEAFF; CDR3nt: TGTGCCAGCACCCTAGGGGTAGGGGGCACTGAAGCTTTCTTT
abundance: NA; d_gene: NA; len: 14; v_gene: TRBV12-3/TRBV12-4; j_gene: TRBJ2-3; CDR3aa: CASSLRDNTDVQYF; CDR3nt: TGTGCCAGCAGTTTGCGGGATAACACAGATGTGCAGTATTTT
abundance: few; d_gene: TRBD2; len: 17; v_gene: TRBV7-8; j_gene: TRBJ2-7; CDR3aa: CASSPRRTSGAPYEQYF; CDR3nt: TGTGCCAGCAGCCCCAGACGGACTAGCGGGGCGCCCTACGAGCAGTACTTC
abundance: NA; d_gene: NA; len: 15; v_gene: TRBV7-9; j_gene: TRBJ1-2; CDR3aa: CASSWAGQNSYGYTF; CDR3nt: TGTGCCAGCAGCTGGGCCGGACAGAATAGCTATGGCTACACCTTC
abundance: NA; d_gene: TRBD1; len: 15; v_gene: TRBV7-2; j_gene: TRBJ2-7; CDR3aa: CASSFAPGGSYEQYF; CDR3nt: TGTGCCAGCAGCTTCGCGCCAGGGGGTTCCTACGAGCAGTACTTC
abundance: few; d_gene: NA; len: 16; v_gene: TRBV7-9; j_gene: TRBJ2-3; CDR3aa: CASSQTLAPRTDTQYF; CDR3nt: TGTGCCAGCAGCCAAACTCTAGCGCCTCGCACAGATACGCAGTATTTT
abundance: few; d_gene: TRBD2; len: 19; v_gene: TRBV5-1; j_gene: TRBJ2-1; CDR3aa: CASSLDLTSGASSYNEQFF; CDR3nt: TGCGCCAGCAGCTTGGACCTGACTAGCGGGGCGAGCTCCTACAATGAGCAGTTCTTC
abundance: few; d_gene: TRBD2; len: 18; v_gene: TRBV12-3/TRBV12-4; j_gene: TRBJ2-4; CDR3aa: CASSLASGIRGAKNIQYF; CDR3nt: TGCGCCAGCAGTTTGGCTAGCGGGATAAGGGGAGCCAAAAACATTCAGTACTTC
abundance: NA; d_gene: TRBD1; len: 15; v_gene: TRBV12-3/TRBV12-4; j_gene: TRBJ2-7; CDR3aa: CASSFMRQGDHEQYF; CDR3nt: TGTGCCAGCAGCTTTATGAGACAGGGGGACCACGAGCAGTACTTC
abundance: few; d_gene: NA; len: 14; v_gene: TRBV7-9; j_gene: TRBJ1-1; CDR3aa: CASSSRGAPTEAFF; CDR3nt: TGTGCCAGCAGCTCCCGGGGGGCCCCCACTGAAGCTTTCTTT
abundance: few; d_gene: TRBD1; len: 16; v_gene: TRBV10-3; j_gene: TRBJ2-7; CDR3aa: CAISELAGTGTYEQYF; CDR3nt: TGTGCCATCAGTGAGCTAGCCGGGACAGGAACCTACGAGCAGTACTTC
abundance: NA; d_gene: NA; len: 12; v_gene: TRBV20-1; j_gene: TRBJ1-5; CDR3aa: CSASRRGEPQHF; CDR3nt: TGCAGTGCTAGTCGAAGGGGAGAGCCCCAGCATTTT
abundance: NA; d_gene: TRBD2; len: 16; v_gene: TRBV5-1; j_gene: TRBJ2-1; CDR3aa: CASSLPATSGVYEQFF; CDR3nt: TGCGCCAGCAGCTTGCCCGCGACTAGCGGGGTCTATGAGCAGTTCTTC
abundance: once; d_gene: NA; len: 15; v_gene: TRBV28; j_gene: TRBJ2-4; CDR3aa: CASSPNSEIKNIQYF; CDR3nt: TGTGCCAGCAGTCCCAATTCAGAGATCAAAAACATTCAGTACTTC